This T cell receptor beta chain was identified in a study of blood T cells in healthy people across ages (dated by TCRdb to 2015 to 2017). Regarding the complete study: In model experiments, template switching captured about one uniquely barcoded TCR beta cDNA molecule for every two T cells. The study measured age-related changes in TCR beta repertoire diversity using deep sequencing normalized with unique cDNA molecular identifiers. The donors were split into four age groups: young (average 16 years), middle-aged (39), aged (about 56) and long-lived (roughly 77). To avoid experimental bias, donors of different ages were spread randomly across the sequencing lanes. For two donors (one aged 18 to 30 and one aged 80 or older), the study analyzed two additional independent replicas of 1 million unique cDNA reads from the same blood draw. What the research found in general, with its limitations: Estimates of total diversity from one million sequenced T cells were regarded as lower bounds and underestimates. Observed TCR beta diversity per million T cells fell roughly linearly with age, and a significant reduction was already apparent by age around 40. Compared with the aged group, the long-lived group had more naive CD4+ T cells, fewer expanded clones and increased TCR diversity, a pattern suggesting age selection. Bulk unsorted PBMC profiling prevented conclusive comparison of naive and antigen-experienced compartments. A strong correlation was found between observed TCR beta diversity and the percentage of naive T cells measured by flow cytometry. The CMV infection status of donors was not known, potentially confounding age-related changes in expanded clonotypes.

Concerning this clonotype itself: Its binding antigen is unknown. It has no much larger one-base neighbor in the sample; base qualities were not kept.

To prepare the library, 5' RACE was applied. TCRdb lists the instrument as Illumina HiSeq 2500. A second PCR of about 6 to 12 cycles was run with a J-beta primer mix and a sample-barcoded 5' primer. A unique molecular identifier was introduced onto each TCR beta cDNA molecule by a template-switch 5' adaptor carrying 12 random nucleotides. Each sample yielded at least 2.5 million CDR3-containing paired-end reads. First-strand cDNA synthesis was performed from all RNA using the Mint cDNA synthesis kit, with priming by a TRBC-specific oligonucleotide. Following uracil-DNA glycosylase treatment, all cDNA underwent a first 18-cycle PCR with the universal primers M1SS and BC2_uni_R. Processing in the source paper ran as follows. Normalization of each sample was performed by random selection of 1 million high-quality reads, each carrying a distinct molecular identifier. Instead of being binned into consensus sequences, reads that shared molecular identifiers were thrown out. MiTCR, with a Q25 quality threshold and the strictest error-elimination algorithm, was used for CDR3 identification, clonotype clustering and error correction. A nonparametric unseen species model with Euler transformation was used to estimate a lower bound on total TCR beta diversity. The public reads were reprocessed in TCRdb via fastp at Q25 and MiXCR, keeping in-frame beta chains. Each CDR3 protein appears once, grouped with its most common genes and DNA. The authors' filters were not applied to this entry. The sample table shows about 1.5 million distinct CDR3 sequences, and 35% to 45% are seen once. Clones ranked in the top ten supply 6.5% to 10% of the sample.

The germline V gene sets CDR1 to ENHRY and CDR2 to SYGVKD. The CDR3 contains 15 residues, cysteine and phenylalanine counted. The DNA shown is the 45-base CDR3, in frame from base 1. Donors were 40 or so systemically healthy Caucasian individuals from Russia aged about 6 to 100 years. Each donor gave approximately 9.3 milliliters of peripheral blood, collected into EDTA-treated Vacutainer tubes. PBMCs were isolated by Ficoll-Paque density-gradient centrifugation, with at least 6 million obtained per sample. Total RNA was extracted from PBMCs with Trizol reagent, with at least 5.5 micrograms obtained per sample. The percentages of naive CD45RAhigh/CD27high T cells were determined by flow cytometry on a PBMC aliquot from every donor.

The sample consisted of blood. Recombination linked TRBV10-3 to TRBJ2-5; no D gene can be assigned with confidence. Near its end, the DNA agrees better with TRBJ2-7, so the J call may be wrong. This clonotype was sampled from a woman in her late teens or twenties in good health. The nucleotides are TGTGCCATCAGAGCCGACGGTGCTTTCGACTACGAGCAGTACTTC. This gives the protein CAIRADGAFDYEQYF.